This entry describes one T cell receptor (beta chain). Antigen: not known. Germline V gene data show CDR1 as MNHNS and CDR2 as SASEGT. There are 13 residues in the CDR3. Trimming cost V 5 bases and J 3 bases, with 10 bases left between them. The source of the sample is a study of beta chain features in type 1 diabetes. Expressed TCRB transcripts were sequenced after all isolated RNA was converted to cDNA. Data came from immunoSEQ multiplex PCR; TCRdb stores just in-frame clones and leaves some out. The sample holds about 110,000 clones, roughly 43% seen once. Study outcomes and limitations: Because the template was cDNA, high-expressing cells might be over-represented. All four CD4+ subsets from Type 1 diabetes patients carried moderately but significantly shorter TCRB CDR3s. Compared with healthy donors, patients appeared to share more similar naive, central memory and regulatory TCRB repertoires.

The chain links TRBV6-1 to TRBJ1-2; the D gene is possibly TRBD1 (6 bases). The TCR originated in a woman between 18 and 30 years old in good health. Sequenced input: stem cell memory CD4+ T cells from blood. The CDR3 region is CASSWGRDYGYTF. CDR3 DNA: TGTGCCAGCAGTTGGGGGCGGGACTATGGCTACACCTTC.